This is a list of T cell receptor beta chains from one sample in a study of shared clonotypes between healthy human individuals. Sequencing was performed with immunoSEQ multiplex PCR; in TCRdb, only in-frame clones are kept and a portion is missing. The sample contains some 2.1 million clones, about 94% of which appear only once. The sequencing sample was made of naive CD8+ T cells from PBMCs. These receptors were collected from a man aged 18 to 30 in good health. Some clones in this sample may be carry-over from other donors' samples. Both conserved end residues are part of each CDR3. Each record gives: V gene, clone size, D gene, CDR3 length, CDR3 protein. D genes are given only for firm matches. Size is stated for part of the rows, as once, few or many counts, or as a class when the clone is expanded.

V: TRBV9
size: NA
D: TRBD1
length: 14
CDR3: CASSGQGPSRGAFF

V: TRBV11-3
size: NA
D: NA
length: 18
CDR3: CASFSREERALSSVGQYF

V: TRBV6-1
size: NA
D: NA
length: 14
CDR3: CASGRAGFLYEQYF

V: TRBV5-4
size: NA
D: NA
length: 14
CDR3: CASSLRGSPYEQYF

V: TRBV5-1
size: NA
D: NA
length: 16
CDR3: CASSWETGWDKETQYF

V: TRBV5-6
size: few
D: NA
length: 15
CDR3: CASSVVRDWNTEAFF

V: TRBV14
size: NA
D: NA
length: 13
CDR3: CASSPRRGKEQYF

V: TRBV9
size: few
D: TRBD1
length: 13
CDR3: CASSDTQGLKLFF

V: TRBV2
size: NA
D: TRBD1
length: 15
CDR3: CASSEAGQMNTEAFF

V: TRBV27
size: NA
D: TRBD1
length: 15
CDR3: CASSLQGLNNQPQHF

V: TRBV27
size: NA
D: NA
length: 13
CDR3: CASRAWETYEQYF

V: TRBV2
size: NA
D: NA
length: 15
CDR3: CASSDLPAPSYEQYF

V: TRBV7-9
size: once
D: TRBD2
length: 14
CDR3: CASSSLESGDEQFF

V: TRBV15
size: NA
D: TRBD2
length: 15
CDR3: CATSKSGGPPDTQYF

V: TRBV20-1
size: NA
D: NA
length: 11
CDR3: CSANSYNEQFF

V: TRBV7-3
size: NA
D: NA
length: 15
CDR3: CASSLGQGLNTEAFF

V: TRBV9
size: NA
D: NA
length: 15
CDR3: CASSVDSPGPYEQYF

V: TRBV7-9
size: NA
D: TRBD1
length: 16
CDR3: CASSPDRGIRSTEAFF

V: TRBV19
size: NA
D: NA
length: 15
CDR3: CASSIAKYSNQPQHF

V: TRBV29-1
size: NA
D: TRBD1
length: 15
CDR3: CSVEEEDRAIGELFF

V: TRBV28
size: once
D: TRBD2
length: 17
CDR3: CASSAIAGTSGDNEQFF

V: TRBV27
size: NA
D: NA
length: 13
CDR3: CASSLPGRRPLHF

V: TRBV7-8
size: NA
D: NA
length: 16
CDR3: CASSSPDSSRSDTQYF

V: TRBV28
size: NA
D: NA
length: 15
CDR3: CASSLYGGEGDTQYF

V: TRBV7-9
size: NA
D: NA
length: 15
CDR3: CASSLWARAQETQYF

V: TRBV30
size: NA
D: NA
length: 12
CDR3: CAGTKPTGELFF

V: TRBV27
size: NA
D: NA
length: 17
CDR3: CASSLLPISRLNTEAFF

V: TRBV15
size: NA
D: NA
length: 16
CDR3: CATSDGPRRAQYEQYF

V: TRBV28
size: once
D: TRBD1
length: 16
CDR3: CASRGIRDRPTLEQYF

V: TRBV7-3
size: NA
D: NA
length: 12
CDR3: CASSPRSTEQFF

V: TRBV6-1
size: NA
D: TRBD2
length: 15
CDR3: CASSEGTSGSDEQFF

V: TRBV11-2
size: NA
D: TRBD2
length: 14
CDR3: CASSRGGDLYEQYF

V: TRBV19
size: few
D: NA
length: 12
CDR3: CATEGDTGELFF

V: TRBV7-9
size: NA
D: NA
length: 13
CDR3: CASSLAGLGEQYF

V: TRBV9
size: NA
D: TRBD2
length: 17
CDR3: CASSPSGGALTPYEQYF

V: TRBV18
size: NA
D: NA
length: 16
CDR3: CASSPDSVGPATEAFF

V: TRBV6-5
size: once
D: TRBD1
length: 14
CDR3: CASSSGQGGDEQFF

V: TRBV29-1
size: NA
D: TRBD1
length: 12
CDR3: CSAGDSSYEQYF

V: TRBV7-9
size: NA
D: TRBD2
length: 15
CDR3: CASSLTSGSTDTQYF

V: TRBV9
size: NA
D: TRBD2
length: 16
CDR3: CASSSSLAGIYNEQFF

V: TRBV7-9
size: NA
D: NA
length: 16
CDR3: CASSSPGGDDNQPQHF

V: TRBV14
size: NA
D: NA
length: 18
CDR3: CASSQDLDGRNENTEAFF

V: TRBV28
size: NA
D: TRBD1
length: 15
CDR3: CASSPYRDRDTEAFF

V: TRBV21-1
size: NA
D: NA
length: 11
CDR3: CASSKRGEQYF

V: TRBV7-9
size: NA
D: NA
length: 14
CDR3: CASSFGQSPEKLFF

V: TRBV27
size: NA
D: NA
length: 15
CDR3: CASSPGRIYTGELFF

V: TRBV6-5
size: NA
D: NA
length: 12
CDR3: CASSFHSETQYF

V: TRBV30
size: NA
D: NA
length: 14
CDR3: CAWSVGSNTDTQYF

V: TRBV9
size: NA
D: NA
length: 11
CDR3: CASSASNEQFF

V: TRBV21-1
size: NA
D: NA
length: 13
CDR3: CASPGQVRVRQFF

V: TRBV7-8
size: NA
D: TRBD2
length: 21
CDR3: CASSLGGESGRVQFSYNEQFF

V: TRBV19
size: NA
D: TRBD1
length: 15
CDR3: CASSLGQGSYNEQFF

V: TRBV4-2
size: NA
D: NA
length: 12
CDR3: CASDGGGGGYTF

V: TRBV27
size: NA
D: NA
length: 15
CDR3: CASTSKVTEADTQYF

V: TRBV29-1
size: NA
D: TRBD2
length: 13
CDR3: CSVAGGLGNEQFF

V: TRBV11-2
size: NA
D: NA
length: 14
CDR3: CASSLVLRYNEQFF

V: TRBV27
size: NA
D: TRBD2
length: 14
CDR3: CASSLGLASATQYF

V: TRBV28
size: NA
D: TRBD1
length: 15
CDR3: CASSWGKTGNYGYTF